This entry features one T cell receptor beta chain sequence. Its antigen remains unidentified. Some clones are missing from TCRdb's copy, which holds only in-frame ones; the method was immunoSEQ multiplex PCR. The sample includes 2 million to 2.5 million clones, 95% seen only once; the top ten take approximately 0.13%. The data were obtained in a study of shared clonotypes between healthy human individuals. Study-wide findings and caveats: Compared with memory subsets, naive subsets generally had larger estimated richness. Non-shared clonotypes were found to have lower generation probabilities than the clonotypes that were shared by all four of the sorted-subset donors.

This TCR was recovered from a man aged 18-30 years in good health. Specimen: naive CD4+ T cells sorted from blood. Subset: CD45RA+ positively selected.

In DNA, the CDR3 is TGCGCCAGCAGCTTGGGGGCCGGCGCCTCGGGGGCAGATACGCAGTATTTT. Translated, it gives CASSLGAGASGADTQYF. The genes are TRBV5-1 and TRBJ2-3; tentatively, D is TRBD2 (6 bases). The germline gives CDR1 SGHRS, CDR2 YFSETQ. The V end lost 0 bases, the J end lost 4 bases, and 18 bases lay between the germline ends. CDR3 length: 17 residues. Drawing the rest from reference TRBV5-1 and TRBJ2-3, the complete variable domain is KAGVTQTPRYLIKTRGQQVTLSCSPISGHRSVSWYQQTPGQGLQFLFEYFSETQRNKGNFPGRFSGRQFSNSRSEMNVSTLELGDSALYLCASSLGAGASGADTQYFGPGTRLTVL.